The clone carrying this T cell receptor (beta chain) was seen only a few times. Its cognate antigen is unknown. Unique-molecular-identifier-tagged TCR beta cDNA libraries were used. TCRdb fed the PCR reads into MiXCR, producing one record per CDR3 protein. The sample has 650,000 to 850,000 distinct CDR3 sequences, approximately 53% seen once. These data come from a study of post-analysis software for immune sequencing data. Study-level results: Compared against controls, patients with multiple sclerosis displayed significantly lower normalized Chao1 diversity.

The specimen sequenced was blood. The clonotype originates from a girl under 18 with multiple sclerosis.

CDR3 region: CSASWDRVPSGEQYF. The DNA of the CDR3 is TGCAGTGCTAGTTGGGACAGGGTCCCATCTGGCGAGCAGTACTTC. The chain recombines TRBV20-1 with TRBJ2-7, with 9 bases lining up with TRBD1. CDR1 DFQATT and CDR2 SNEGSKA come from the germline V gene (reference sequence). With V trimmed by 3 bases and J by 6 bases, 12 bases remained unmatched. This CDR3 has 15 residues.